A single sample gave rise to the 8 T cell receptor beta chains below, sequenced in a study of cytomegalovirus exposure and HLA in healthy donors. PCR employed 60 Vbeta and 13 Jbeta primers. This table comes from immunoSEQ multiplex PCR, and its TCRdb copy is limited to in-frame clones, with some not included. The sample lists around 91,000 clones, around 64% occurring once. The sample consisted of PBMCs. All receptors derive from a man in his sixties in good health and CMV-seronegative.

This rearrangement joins TRBV2 to TRBJ1-2; no clear D gene. V gave up 6 bases and J gave up 3 bases, with 11 bases separating them. Germline CDR1 is SNHLY and CDR2 is FYNNEI. CDR3 length: 13 residues. DNA of the CDR3: TGTGCCAGCAGAGGAGGGCGGGACTATGGCTACACCTTC. Its protein is CASRGGRDYGYTF.

This chain connects TRBV7-6 to TRBJ1-3; no clear D gene. In germline, CDR1 is SGHVS, CDR2 FNYEAQ. This CDR3 is 13 amino acids long. V shed 5 bases and J shed 0 bases, with 5 bases lying between them. CDR3 DNA: TGTGCCAGCAGCCCGAGCTCTGGAAACACCATATATTTT. Translation gives CASSPSSGNTIYF.

The V and J genes are TRBV6-1 and TRBJ2-3; 8 nucleotides agree with TRBD1. The CDR3 is 14 residues long. J gave up 4 bases and V 6 bases, and 6 bases lay outside the gene matches. Germline lookup yields CDR1 MNHNS and CDR2 SASEGT. The CDR3 bases are TGTGCCAGCAGAGCAGGGGGCCACTCAGATACGCAGTATTTT. Protein sequence: CASRAGGHSDTQYF.

This clone has more than one count but fewer than ten. This sequence joins TRBV20-1 and TRBJ1-1, with D possibly matching TRBD1 (6 bases). This CDR3 comprises 11 residues. V lost 6 bases and J lost 8, with 13 bases in between. The germline gives CDR1 DFQATT, CDR2 SNEGSKA (reference sequence). DNA for the CDR3: TGCAGTGCGCGCGCCGGGACAGAAGCTTTCTTT. Its translation: CSARAGTEAFF.

This clone was seen just once. The chain's CDR3 is CASSQDPAGVNEQFF. The CDR3 DNA is TGCGCCAGCAGCCAAGATCCGGCAGGGGTCAATGAGCAGTTCTTC. This rearrangement joins TRBV4-1 to TRBJ2-1, with D possibly TRBD1 on 6 matching bases. Deletions cut 0 bases from V and 6 bases from J, with 12 bases between. This CDR3 comprises 15 residues. Per germline, CDR1 MGHRA and CDR2 YSYEKL.

The V call is TRBV7-3, the J call TRBJ2-3; 10 bases fit TRBD2. Per the germline V gene, CDR1 is SGHTA and CDR2 is FQGTGA. The CDR3 has 18 residues. V shed 4 bases and J 0 bases; nucleotides not matched to a gene: 10. CDR3 sequence (DNA): TGTGCCAGCAGCTCTCTTAAGACTAGCGGGCCCAGCACAGATACGCAGTATTTT. Translating gives CASSSLKTSGPSTDTQYF. The full variable domain, its missing parts supplied by reference TRBV7-3 and TRBJ2-3, is GAGVSQTPSNKVTEKGKYVELRCDPISGHTALYWYRQSLGQGPEFLIYFQGTGAADDSGLPNDRFFAVRPEGSVSTLKIQRTERGDSAVYLCASSSLKTSGPSTDTQYFGPGTRLTVL.

There are a few counts of this clone. This chain connects TRBV5-8 to TRBJ1-6, with 10 bases identical to TRBD1. Germline CDR1 SGHTS, CDR2 YDEGEE. The V gene end was trimmed by 2 bases and the J gene end by 7 bases; junction bases not matched to a gene: 6. This CDR3 comprises 16 residues. This CDR3 reads CASSFQVGQGNSPLHF. The CDR3 DNA is TGTGCCAGCAGCTTCCAGGTGGGACAGGGGAATTCACCCCTCCACTTT.

V usage is TRBV5-6 and J usage is TRBJ2-2, with 8 nucleotides matching TRBD2. This CDR3 region has 16 residues. Germline assignment: CDR1 SGHDT and CDR2 YYEEEE. The ends lost 4 bases at V and 5 bases at J; junction bases unmatched: 10. CDR3 in DNA: TGTGCCAGCAGCCCCGGGGGGGGGCCGGCGACCGGGGAGCTGTTTTTT. Residues: CASSPGGGPATGELFF.